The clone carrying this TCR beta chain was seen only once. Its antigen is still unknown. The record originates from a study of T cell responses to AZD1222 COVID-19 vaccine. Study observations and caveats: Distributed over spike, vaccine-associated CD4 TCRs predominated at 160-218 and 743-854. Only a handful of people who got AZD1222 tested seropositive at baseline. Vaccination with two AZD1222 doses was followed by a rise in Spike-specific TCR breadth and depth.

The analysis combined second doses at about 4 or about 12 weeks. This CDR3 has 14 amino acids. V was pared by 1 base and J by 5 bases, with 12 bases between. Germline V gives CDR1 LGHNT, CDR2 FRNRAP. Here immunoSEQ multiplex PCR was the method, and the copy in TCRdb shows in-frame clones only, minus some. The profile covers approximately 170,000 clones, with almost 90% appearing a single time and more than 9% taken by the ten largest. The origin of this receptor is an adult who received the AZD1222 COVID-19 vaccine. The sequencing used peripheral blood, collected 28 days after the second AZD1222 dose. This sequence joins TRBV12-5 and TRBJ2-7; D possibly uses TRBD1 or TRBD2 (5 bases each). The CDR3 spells CASGLETGAHEQYF. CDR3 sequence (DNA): TGTGCTAGTGGTTTGGAAACCGGGGCCCACGAGCAGTACTTC. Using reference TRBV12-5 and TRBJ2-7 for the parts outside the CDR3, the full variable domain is DARVTQTPRHKVTEMGQEVTMRCQPILGHNTVFWYRQTMMQGLELLAYFRNRAPLDDSGMPKDRFSAEMPDATLATLKIQPSEPRDSAVYFCASGLETGAHEQYFGPGTRLTVT.